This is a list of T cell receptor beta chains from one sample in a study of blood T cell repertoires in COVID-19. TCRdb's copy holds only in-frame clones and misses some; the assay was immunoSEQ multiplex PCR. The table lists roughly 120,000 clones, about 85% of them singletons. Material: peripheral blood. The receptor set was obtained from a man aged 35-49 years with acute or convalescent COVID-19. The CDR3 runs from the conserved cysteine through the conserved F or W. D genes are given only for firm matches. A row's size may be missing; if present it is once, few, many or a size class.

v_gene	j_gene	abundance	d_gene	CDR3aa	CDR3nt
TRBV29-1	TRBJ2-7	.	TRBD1	CSARDSSSYEQYF	TGCAGCGCCCGGGACAGTAGCTCCTACGAGCAGTACTTC
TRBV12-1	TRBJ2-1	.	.	CASSLSRGGGGNEQFF	TGTGCCAGCAGCCTATCCCGGGGGGGCGGGGGCAATGAGCAGTTCTTC
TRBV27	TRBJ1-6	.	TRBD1	CASRGSGTGLSPLHF	TGTGCCAGCAGAGGGAGCGGGACAGGCCTTTCACCCCTCCACTTT
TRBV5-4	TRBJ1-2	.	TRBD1	CASSFVDRELYDYTF	TGTGCCAGCAGCTTTGTCGACAGGGAGCTCTATGACTACACCTTC
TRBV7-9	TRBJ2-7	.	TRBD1	CASSFYGTGFTYEQYF	TGTGCCAGCAGCTTCTACGGGACAGGGTTCACCTACGAGCAGTACTTC
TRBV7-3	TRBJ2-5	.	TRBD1	CASSPGQGETQYF	TGTGCCAGCAGCCCGGGACAGGGTGAGACCCAGTACTTC
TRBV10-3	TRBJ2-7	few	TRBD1	CAIGTGNGYEQYF	TGTGCCATCGGGACAGGTAATGGTTACGAGCAGTACTTC
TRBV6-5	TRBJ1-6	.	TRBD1	CASARDRILSPLHF	TGTGCCAGCGCCCGGGACAGGATACTTTCACCCCTCCACTTT
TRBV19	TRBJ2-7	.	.	CASSISGAPSYEQYF	TGTGCCAGTAGTATCTCAGGGGCGCCGTCCTACGAGCAGTACTTC
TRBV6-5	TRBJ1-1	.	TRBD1	CASRDRENTEAFF	TGTGCCAGCAGAGACAGGGAGAACACTGAAGCTTTCTTT
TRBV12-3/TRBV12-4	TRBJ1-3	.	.	CASSSFSGNTIYF	TGTGCCAGCAGTTCCTTTTCTGGAAACACCATATATTTT
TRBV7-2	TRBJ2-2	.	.	CASRLLSAGELFF	TGTGCCAGCAGGCTCTTAAGCGCCGGGGAGCTGTTTTTT
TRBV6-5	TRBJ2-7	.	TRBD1	CASSMDRDDYEQYF	TGTGCCAGCAGCATGGACAGGGATGACTACGAGCAGTACTTC
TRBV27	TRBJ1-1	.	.	CATHPLSGNTEAFF	TGTGCCACCCACCCGCTCTCAGGGAACACTGAAGCTTTCTTT
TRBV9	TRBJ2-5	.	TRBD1	CASSVSGTGETQYF	TGTGCCAGCAGCGTCTCCGGGACAGGGGAGACCCAGTACTTC
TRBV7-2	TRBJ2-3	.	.	CASSLRVADTQYF	TGTGCCAGCAGCTTGCGGGTGGCAGATACGCAGTATTTT
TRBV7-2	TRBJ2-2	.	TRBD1	CASSLDRGNTGELFF	TGTGCCAGCAGCTTAGACAGGGGAAACACCGGGGAGCTGTTTTTT
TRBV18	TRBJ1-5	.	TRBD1	CASSPRTGNEVPQHF	TGTGCCAGCTCACCTAGGACAGGGAATGAGGTGCCCCAGCATTTT
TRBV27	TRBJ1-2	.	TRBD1	CANPTGGRGYTF	TGTGCCAACCCCACAGGGGGCCGTGGCTACACCTTC
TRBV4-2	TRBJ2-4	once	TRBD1	CASSQDFKGARDIQYF	TGTGCCAGCAGCCAAGATTTTAAGGGGGCCCGTGACATTCAGTACTTC
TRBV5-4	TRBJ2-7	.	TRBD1	CASSAGQGSYEQYF	TGTGCCAGCAGCGCGGGACAGGGCTCCTACGAGCAGTACTTC
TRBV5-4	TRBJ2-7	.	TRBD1	CASSQGQAREQYF	TGTGCCAGCAGCCAGGGACAGGCCCGGGAGCAGTACTTC
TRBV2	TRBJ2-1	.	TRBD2	CASSALAAGYNEQFF	TGTGCCAGCAGTGCACTAGCGGCGGGGTACAATGAGCAGTTCTTC
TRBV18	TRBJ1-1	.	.	CASSGDKNTEAFF	TGTGCCAGCTCAGGGGACAAGAACACTGAAGCTTTCTTT
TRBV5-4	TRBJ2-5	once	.	CASLQDPGETQYF	TGTGCCAGCCTACAGGACCCCGGGGAGACCCAGTACTTC
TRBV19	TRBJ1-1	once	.	CASSILSGNMNTEAFF	TGTGCCAGTAGTATACTGTCAGGCAACATGAACACTGAAGCTTTCTTT
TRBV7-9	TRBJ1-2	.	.	CASSLAGEGYGYTF	TGTGCCAGCAGCTTAGCCGGGGAGGGCTATGGCTACACCTTC
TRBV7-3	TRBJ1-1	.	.	CASSLDGVYTEAFF	TGTGCCAGCAGCTTAGACGGAGTGTACACTGAAGCTTTCTTT
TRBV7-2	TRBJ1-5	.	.	CASSLDYVNQPQHF	TGTGCCAGCAGCTTGGACTACGTCAATCAGCCCCAGCATTTT
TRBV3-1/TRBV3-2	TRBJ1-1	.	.	CASSPAPGNTEAFF	TGTGCCAGCAGCCCAGCTCCAGGGAACACTGAAGCTTTCTTT
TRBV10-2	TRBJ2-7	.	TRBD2	CASSGTSGGLYEQYF	TGCGCCAGCAGTGGGACTAGCGGGGGCCTGTACGAGCAGTACTTC
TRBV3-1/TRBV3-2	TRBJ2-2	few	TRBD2	CASTSPSRGAGELFF	TGTGCCAGCACCTCCCCCTCCCGGGGGGCCGGGGAGCTGTTTTTT
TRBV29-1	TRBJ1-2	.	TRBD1	CSASGQEANYGYTF	TGCAGCGCTTCTGGACAGGAAGCTAACTATGGCTACACCTTC
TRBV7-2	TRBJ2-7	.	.	CASSLVSGSYEQYF	TGTGCCAGCAGCTTAGTGTCGGGGTCCTACGAGCAGTACTTC
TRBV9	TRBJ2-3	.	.	CASSVVGGITDTQYF	TGTGCCAGCAGCGTAGTTGGGGGGATCACAGATACGCAGTATTTT
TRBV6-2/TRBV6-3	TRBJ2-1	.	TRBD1	CASSYLQGARNEQFF	TGTGCCAGCAGTTATTTACAGGGGGCGCGAAATGAGCAGTTCTTC
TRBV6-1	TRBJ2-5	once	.	CASSDPVGGLGETQYF	TGTGCCAGCAGTGATCCCGTCGGGGGGCTGGGGGAGACCCAGTACTTC
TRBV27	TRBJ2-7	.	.	CASSAGLSYEQYF	TGTGCCAGCAGCGCGGGGCTCTCCTACGAGCAGTACTTC
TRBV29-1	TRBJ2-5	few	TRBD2	CSVGAGAIQETQYF	TGCAGCGTTGGAGCGGGGGCGATCCAAGAGACCCAGTACTTC
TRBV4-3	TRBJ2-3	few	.	CASSQEVGVGTDTQYF	TGCGCCAGCAGCCAAGAAGTGGGCGTTGGCACAGATACGCAGTATTTT
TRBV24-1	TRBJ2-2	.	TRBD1	CATSDFRQGATGELFF	TGTGCCACCAGTGATTTTCGGCAGGGGGCCACCGGGGAGCTGTTTTTT
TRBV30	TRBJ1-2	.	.	CACQDGGPFRYGYTF	TGTGCCTGTCAGGATGGAGGTCCCTTCCGCTATGGCTACACCTTC
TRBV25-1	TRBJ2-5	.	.	CASSQGFQTQYF	TGTGCCAGCAGTCAGGGGTTTCAGACCCAGTACTTC
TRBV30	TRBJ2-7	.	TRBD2	CAWISRGDPYEQYF	TGTGCCTGGATCTCCCGGGGGGACCCCTACGAGCAGTACTTC
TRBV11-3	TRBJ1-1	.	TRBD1	CASSPGQWDTEAFF	TGTGCCAGCAGCCCGGGACAGTGGGACACTGAAGCTTTCTTT
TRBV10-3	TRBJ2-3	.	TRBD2	CAITGGSDTQYF	TGTGCCATCACGGGGGGTTCGGATACGCAGTATTTT
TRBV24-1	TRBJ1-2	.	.	CATHAGGSPNYGYTF	TGTGCCACTCACGCGGGGGGCAGCCCTAACTATGGCTACACCTTC
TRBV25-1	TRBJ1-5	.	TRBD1	CASSEYSGTGMPQHF	TGTGCCAGCAGTGAATATTCGGGGACAGGGATGCCCCAGCATTTT
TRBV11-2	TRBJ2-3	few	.	CASSLGASAGTDTQYF	TGTGCCAGCAGCTTAGGTGCTAGCGCCGGCACAGATACGCAGTATTTT
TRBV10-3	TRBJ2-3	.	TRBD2	CAISPISGGTSTDTQYF	TGTGCCATCAGTCCCATAAGCGGGGGCACTAGCACAGATACGCAGTATTTT
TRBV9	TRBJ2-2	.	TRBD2	CASSVAAGGELFF	TGTGCCAGCAGCGTTGCAGCGGGGGGGGAGCTGTTTTTT
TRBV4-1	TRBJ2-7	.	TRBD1	CASSQPDREEQYF	TGCGCCAGCAGCCAGCCCGACAGGGAGGAGCAGTACTTC
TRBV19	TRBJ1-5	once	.	CASSSTQGSYSNQPQHF	TGTGCCAGTAGTAGTACGCAGGGGAGCTATAGCAATCAGCCCCAGCATTTT
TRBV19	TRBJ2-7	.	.	CASSIWDKAYEQYF	TGTGCCAGTAGTATTTGGGACAAGGCCTACGAGCAGTACTTC